This TCR beta chain appears in the sequencing data of a study of control samples from healthy donors and cancer patients. Clones were read by immunoSEQ multiplex PCR, and TCRdb kept only the in-frame ones, dropping some. The sample shows under 200,000 clones, approximately 94% of them seen only once. The ends were cut back, 3 bases at V and 1 base at J, with 10 bases in the middle. The CDR3 is 15 amino acids. Per germline, CDR1 LNHDA and CDR2 SQIVND (reference sequence). This receptor was obtained from a man aged 55 to 70 with colorectal cancer. The V and J genes are TRBV19 and TRBJ1-3; D is unclear. Sequencing was carried out using PBMCs. The CDR3 bases are TGTGCCAGTAGTATGCGGGATAATTCTGGAAACACCATATATTTT. Its protein product is CASSMRDNSGNTIYF.